This note documents a single T cell receptor beta chain sequence. Its antigen is not identified. The assay was immunoSEQ multiplex PCR, and TCRdb's table has in-frame clones only and misses some. This sample has tens of thousands of clones, with more than 75% found just once. This record belongs to a study of T cell responses to AZD1222 COVID-19 vaccine. The CDR3 totals 15 residues. Germline V CDR1 and CDR2: MNHEY, SVGAGI. With 4 bases clipped from V and 3 bases from J, the junction kept 3 bases outside the gene matches. Study-wide results and caveats: Spike-specific TCR breadth and depth grew following two AZD1222 doses.

The origin of this receptor is an adult in good health. This chain uses TRBV6-5 with TRBJ2-3; 11 positions agree with TRBD1. This specimen consisted of peripheral blood, obtained on day 0 of AZD1222 vaccination. In nucleotides, the CDR3 is TGTGCCAGCAGTTGGGGACAGGGGGGGACAGATACGCAGTATTTT. It codes for CASSWGQGGTDTQYF.